The present T cell receptor (beta chain) was sequenced within a study of blood T cell repertoires in COVID-19. This CDR3 region has 15 residues. CDR1 SGHAT and CDR2 FQDESV come from the germline V gene (reference sequence). Losses at the gene ends were 3 bases for V and 5 bases for J; bases not matched to a gene: 4. Libraries were prepared by immunoSEQ multiplex PCR; TCRdb keeps only in-frame clonotypes and omits some of them. The sample has 150,000 to 200,000 clones; approximately 83% are singletons. This clone was observed a handful of times. The chain combines TRBV11-1 with TRBJ1-6; 7 bases align to TRBD1. The specimen sequenced was peripheral blood. The receptor comes from a woman at least 80 years old with active or convalescent COVID-19. The CDR3: CASSFGQVNNSPLHF. The CDR3 bases are TGTGCCAGCAGCTTTGGACAGGTTAATAATTCACCCCTCCACTTT.